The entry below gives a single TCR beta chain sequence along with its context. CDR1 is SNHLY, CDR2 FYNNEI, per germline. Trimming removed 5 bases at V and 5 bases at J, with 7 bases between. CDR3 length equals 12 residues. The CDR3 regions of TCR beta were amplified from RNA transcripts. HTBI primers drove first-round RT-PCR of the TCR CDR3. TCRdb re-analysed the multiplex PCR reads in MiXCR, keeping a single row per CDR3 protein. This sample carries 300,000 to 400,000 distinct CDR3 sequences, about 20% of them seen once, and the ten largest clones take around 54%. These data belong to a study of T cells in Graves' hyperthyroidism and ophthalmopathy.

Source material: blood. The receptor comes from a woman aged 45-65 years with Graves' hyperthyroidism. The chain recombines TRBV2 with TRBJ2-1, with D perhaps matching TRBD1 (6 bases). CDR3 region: CASSTGHNEQFF. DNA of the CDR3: TGTGCCAGCAGTACAGGGCACAATGAGCAGTTCTTC.